There are many counts of the clone carrying this TCR beta chain. The antigen remains unidentified. This specimen comes from a study of T cell responses to AZD1222 COVID-19 vaccine. Study results and limitations: Nearly half of spike-specific TCRs reportedly go after variant regions that carry no mutations.

Germline V CDR1 and CDR2: SGHVS, FQNEAQ. Germline trimming cut 2 bases from V and 7 bases from J; bases unmatched to any gene: 4. This CDR3 has 13 amino acids. Some clones are missing from TCRdb's copy, which holds only in-frame ones; the method was immunoSEQ multiplex PCR. The sample has about 140,000 clones, around 92% seen once. The source was peripheral blood, collected on day 0 of AZD1222 vaccination. The TCR comes from an adult in good health. The chain joins TRBV7-8 to TRBJ1-1; 7 bases agree with TRBD1. CDR3 in amino acids: CASSLPTGNEAFF. Here the CDR3 DNA reads TGTGCCAGCAGCTTACCGACAGGGAATGAAGCTTTCTTT.